This is a list of T cell receptor beta chains from one sample in a study of early T cells in non-severe SARS-CoV-2 infection. MiXCR, applied by TCRdb to the 5' RACE reads, yields one record per CDR3 protein. The sample consists of 75,000 to 80,000 distinct CDR3 sequences, 15% to 19% of them appearing once. The material sequenced was whole blood. The receptors here all came from an adult who was a healthcare worker with PCR-confirmed SARS-CoV-2 infection or an uninfected control (not recorded which). CDR3s include the opening cysteine and the closing phenylalanine or tryptophan. The D gene is left open where the match is weak. Size is omitted from some rows. Given values are once, few, many or a class for expanded clones.

V	J	size	D	DNA	CDR3
TRBV2	TRBJ1-1	many	NA	TGTGCCAGCAGTGGGGACGGGAACACTGAAGCTTTCTTT	CASSGDGNTEAFF
TRBV20-1	TRBJ1-3	many	TRBD1	TGCAGTGCTGACTTGGGACAGTCGGGAAACACTATATATTTT	CSADLGQSGNTIYF
TRBV27	TRBJ1-2	few	NA	TGTGCCAGCAGTTTATCAGGCGGGTACTATGGCTACACCTTC	CASSLSGGYYGYTF
TRBV12-3/TRBV12-4	TRBJ2-3	few	NA	TGTGCCAGCAGCTTACTAGCTGATACGCAGTATTTT	CASSLLADTQYF
TRBV4-1	TRBJ2-7	once	NA	TGCGCCAGCAGCCACCTTGGAGCCTACGAGCAGTACTTC	CASSHLGAYEQYF
TRBV9	TRBJ2-7	few	NA	TGTGCCAGCAGCGCCGGGCCGACGGGCAACTACGAGCAGTACTTC	CASSAGPTGNYEQYF
TRBV3-1	TRBJ1-1	NA	NA	TGTGCCAGCAGCCAAGACTCTGGGCGCGGAGCGGAAGCTTTCTTT	CASSQDSGRGAEAFF
TRBV20-1	TRBJ2-1	NA	NA	TGCAGTGCTAGAGGACTAGAAGCGTACAATGAGCAGTTCTTC	CSARGLEAYNEQFF
TRBV20-1	TRBJ2-3	many	NA	TGCAGTGCCGCCGGGGGACATAACACAGATACGCAGTATTTT	CSAAGGHNTDTQYF
TRBV28	TRBJ1-2	NA	TRBD1	TGTGCCAGCAGTTTGACAGGGGGCCTTAATGGCTACACCTTC	CASSLTGGLNGYTF
TRBV6-2/TRBV6-3	TRBJ2-6	medium-sized	NA	TGTGCCACCACTGGGGCCAACGTCCTGACTTTC	CATTGANVLTF
TRBV6-6	TRBJ1-6	NA	NA	TGTGCCAGCCGGCGGGACGCATATTCACCCCTCCACTTT	CASRRDAYSPLHF
TRBV6-1	TRBJ2-3	many	TRBD2	TGTGCCAGCCTGAAACCGGGACTAGCGGAGACAGATACGCAGTATTTT	CASLKPGLAETDTQYF
TRBV13	TRBJ2-7	NA	NA	TGTGCCAGCAGCGAGGGGACGTACGAGCAGTACTTC	CASSEGTYEQYF
TRBV11-3	TRBJ1-4	many	TRBD1	TGTGCCAGCAGCGAACCGGGACAGGGAGGTGAAAAACTGTTTTTT	CASSEPGQGGEKLFF
TRBV4-1	TRBJ2-3	few	NA	TGCGCCAGCAGCCAAGATAGTTTCGGGGGCGATACGCAGTATTTT	CASSQDSFGGDTQYF
TRBV18	TRBJ1-6	NA	TRBD1	TGTGCCAGCTCAACGACAGGGGATAATTCACCCCTCCACTTT	CASSTTGDNSPLHF
TRBV10-3	TRBJ2-3	NA	TRBD2	TGTGCCATCAGTGGGGGACTAGCTAGCACAGATACGCAGTATTTT	CAISGGLASTDTQYF
TRBV20-1	TRBJ2-1	NA	NA	TGCAGTGCTAGGGACTCCGGGACCTACAATGAGCAGTTCTTC	CSARDSGTYNEQFF
TRBV7-2	TRBJ2-7	many	NA	TGTGCCAGCAGCTCGGCCTACGAGCAGTACTTC	CASSSAYEQYF
TRBV5-1	TRBJ1-2	NA	NA	TGCGCCAGCTTCCCCGGGACACCTAACTATGGCTACACCTTC	CASFPGTPNYGYTF
TRBV9	TRBJ2-2	many	NA	TGTGCCAGCAGCCCTTCTTTCATAGGTAGCACCGGGGAGCTGTTTTTT	CASSPSFIGSTGELFF
TRBV6-5	TRBJ2-1	many	NA	TGTGCCAGCAGTTACTCAGGAGGGGCTGAGCAGTTCTTC	CASSYSGGAEQFF
TRBV3-1	TRBJ1-5	NA	NA	TGTGCCAGCAGCCACGGCAGGGGCGATCAGCCCCAGCATTTT	CASSHGRGDQPQHF
TRBV10-3	TRBJ2-7	few	NA	TGTGCCATCAGTGAGTCGAGCGGCGCCGAGCAGTACTTC	CAISESSGAEQYF
TRBV10-2	TRBJ1-2	NA	NA	TGCGCCAGCAGTGAGACCCCCCGTCCTAACTACTATGGCTACACCTTC	CASSETPRPNYYGYTF